The rows below give T cell receptor beta chains drawn from one sample of a study of control samples from healthy donors and cancer patients. The repertoire was sequenced with immunoSEQ multiplex PCR; TCRdb's copy has only in-frame clones and lacks some. This table has roughly 200,000 clones, approximately 92% appearing once. The source material was blood. The receptors were gathered from a man between 18 and 29 years old in good health. Each CDR3 is given with its conserved first and last residue. Each record gives: D gene, J gene, V gene, CDR3 DNA, CDR3 protein. The D gene is left open where the match is weak.

D gene: -; J gene: TRBJ2-7; V gene: TRBV6-1; CDR3 DNA: TGTGCCAGCAGTGAACCAGGGGTAAGCTACGAGCAGTACTTC; CDR3 protein: CASSEPGVSYEQYF
D gene: TRBD2; J gene: TRBJ2-3; V gene: TRBV5-4; CDR3 DNA: TGTGCCAGCAGCATGACTAGCGGGGGGTCAGATACGCAGTATTTT; CDR3 protein: CASSMTSGGSDTQYF
D gene: -; J gene: TRBJ2-5; V gene: TRBV5-1; CDR3 DNA: TGCGCCAGCAGCTTGCGGGGGGCCGGGTTCTTCAGCGAGACCCAGTACTTC; CDR3 protein: CASSLRGAGFFSETQYF
D gene: -; J gene: TRBJ2-7; V gene: TRBV5-1; CDR3 DNA: TGCGCCAGCAGCCAAGGGGCCATCTACGAGCAGTACTTC; CDR3 protein: CASSQGAIYEQYF
D gene: -; J gene: TRBJ1-4; V gene: TRBV2; CDR3 DNA: TGTGCCAGCGCAGGACAGTTAGGGGAAAAACTGTTTTTT; CDR3 protein: CASAGQLGEKLFF
D gene: TRBD2; J gene: TRBJ2-3; V gene: TRBV24-1; CDR3 DNA: TGTGCCACCAGTGATTATGGACTAGCGGGGGTCGCAGATACGCAGTATTTT; CDR3 protein: CATSDYGLAGVADTQYF
D gene: -; J gene: TRBJ1-3; V gene: TRBV5-1; CDR3 DNA: TGCGCCAGCAGCCCCACAGGGCTGGACGGAAACACCATATATTTT; CDR3 protein: CASSPTGLDGNTIYF
D gene: TRBD1; J gene: TRBJ2-7; V gene: TRBV12-5; CDR3 DNA: TGTGCTAGTGGTTTGGTAAGAGGACAGGAGCGCGAGCAGTACTTC; CDR3 protein: CASGLVRGQEREQYF
D gene: -; J gene: TRBJ2-3; V gene: TRBV9; CDR3 DNA: TGTGCCAGCAGCGGAGGGAGCCTCCCAGATACGCAGTATTTT; CDR3 protein: CASSGGSLPDTQYF
D gene: -; J gene: TRBJ2-7; V gene: TRBV21-1; CDR3 DNA: TGTGCCAGCAGCAAAGTTGTAAGGGGTAACGAGCAGTACTTC; CDR3 protein: CASSKVVRGNEQYF
D gene: TRBD2; J gene: TRBJ2-3; V gene: TRBV7-3; CDR3 DNA: TGTGCCAGCAGATCCACATTGGTCCCCGGGACTAGCGGGGGGGATACGCAGTATTTT; CDR3 protein: CASRSTLVPGTSGGDTQYF
D gene: -; J gene: TRBJ2-3; V gene: TRBV30; CDR3 DNA: TGTGCCTGGGGGCGTTTCGGCCCGGGGGATACGCAGTATTTT; CDR3 protein: CAWGRFGPGDTQYF
D gene: -; J gene: TRBJ2-2; V gene: TRBV27; CDR3 DNA: TGTGCCAGCAGTAAACAGTGGATTTCGAACACCGGGGAGCTGTTTTTT; CDR3 protein: CASSKQWISNTGELFF